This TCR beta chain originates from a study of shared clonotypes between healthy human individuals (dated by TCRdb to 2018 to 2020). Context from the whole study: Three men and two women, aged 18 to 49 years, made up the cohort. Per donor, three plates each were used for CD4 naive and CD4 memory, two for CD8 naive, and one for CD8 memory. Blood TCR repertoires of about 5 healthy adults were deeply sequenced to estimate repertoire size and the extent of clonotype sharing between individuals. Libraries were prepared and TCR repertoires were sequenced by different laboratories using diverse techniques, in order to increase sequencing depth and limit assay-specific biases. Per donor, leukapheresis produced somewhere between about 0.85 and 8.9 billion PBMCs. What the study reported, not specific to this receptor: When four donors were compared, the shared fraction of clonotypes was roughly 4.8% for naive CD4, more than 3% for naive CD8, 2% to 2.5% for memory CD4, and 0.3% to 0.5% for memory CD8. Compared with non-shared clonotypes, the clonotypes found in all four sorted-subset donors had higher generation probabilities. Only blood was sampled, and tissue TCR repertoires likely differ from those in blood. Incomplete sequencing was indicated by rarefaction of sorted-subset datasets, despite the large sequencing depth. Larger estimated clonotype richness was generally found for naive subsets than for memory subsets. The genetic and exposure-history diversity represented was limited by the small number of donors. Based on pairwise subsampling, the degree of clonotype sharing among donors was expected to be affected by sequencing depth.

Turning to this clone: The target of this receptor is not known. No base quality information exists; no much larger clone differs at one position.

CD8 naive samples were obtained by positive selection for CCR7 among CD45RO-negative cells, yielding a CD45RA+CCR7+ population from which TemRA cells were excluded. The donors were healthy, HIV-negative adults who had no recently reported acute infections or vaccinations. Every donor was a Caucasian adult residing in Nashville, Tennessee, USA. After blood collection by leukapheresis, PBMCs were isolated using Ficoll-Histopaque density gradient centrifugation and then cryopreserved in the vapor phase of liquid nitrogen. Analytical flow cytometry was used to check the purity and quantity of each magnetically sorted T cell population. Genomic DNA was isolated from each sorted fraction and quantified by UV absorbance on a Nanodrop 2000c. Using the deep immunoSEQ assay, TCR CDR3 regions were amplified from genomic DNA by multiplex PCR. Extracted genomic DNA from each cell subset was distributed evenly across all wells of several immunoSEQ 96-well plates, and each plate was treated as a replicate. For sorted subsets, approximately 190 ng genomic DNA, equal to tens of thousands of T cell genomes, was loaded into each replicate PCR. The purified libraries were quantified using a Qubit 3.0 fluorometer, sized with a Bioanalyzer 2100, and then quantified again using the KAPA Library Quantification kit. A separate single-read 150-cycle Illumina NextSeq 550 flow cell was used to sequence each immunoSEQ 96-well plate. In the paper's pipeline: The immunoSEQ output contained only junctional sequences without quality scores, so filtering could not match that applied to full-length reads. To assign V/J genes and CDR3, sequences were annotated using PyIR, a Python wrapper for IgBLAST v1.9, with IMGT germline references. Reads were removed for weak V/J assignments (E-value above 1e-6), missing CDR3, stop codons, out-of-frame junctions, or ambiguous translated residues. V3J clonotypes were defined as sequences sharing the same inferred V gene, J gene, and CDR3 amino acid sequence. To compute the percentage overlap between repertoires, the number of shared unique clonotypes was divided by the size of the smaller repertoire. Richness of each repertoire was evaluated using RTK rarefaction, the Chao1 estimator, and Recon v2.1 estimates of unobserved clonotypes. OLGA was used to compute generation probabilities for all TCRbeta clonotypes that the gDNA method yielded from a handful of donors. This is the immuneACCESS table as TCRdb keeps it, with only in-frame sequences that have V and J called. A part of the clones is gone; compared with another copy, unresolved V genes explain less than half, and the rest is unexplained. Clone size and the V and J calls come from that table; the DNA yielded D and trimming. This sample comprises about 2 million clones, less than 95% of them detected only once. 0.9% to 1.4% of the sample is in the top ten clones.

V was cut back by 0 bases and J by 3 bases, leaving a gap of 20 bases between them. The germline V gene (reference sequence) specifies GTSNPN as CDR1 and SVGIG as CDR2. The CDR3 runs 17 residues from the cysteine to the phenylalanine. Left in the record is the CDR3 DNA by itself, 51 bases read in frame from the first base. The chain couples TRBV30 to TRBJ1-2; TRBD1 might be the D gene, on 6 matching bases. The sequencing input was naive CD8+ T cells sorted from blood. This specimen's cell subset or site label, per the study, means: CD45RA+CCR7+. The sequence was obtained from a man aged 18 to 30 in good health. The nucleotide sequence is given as TGTGCCTGGAGTGTATCTCATCTCGGGACAAGCCACTATGGCTACACCTTC. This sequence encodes CAWSVSHLGTSHYGYTF.